A selection of T cell receptor beta chains follows, all from one sample in a study of T cells in Graves' hyperthyroidism and ophthalmopathy. TCRdb re-called the multiplex PCR reads with MiXCR, one entry per CDR3 protein. Of about 400,000 distinct CDR3 sequences in the sample, under 15% were seen once. The specimen was blood. Receptors originate from a woman aged 25-40 years with Graves' hyperthyroidism. Each CDR3 is given with its conserved first and last residue. Fields, in order: V gene, CDR3 protein.

TRBV18 CASSLDRQGGGYTF
TRBV10-3 CASGLASSYNEQFF
TRBV5-1 CASSLSVGGASSYEQYF
TRBV27 CASTKSRLSGELFF
TRBV11-2 CASSLGGLNSYNEQFF
TRBV2 CASSEGPVGQISYEQYF
TRBV29-1 CSVSGGPDTQYF
TRBV6-5 CASSSTSRVADSYEQYF
TRBV10-1 CASSERINTEAFF
TRBV30 CAWSVERNNSPLHF
TRBV7-7 CASTPLGNWETQYF
TRBV20-1 CSAIPLAGHNEQFF
TRBV28 CAGRTLRGAGELFF
TRBV30 CAWNRERGPTHEQYF
TRBV20-1 CSASPFGTATRNYGYTF
TRBV7-2 CASSPGVTGMGTQYF
TRBV28 CASSRVTGANVLTF
TRBV7-2 CASSLPAQPQHF
TRBV29-1 CSAPGGNTEAFF
TRBV19 CASTLGSSEETQYF
TRBV5-1 CASSLAGETPAWEKLFF
TRBV3-1 CASSPEQFF
TRBV6-1 CASKKGQGLTDTQYF
TRBV27 CASSFKGTGANVLTF
TRBV20-1 CSARSGTSGSGEQFF
TRBV5-1 CASSLGTGTSGYNEQFF
TRBV5-1 CASSLGYEGAVNEQYF
TRBV3-1 CASSPLAGGSREQFF
TRBV28 CASSLSPSPEQYF
TRBV12-3/TRBV12-4 CASRIQDSNQPQHF
TRBV20-1 CSAVYDTEAFF
TRBV28 CASRKGVLAGAYEQYF